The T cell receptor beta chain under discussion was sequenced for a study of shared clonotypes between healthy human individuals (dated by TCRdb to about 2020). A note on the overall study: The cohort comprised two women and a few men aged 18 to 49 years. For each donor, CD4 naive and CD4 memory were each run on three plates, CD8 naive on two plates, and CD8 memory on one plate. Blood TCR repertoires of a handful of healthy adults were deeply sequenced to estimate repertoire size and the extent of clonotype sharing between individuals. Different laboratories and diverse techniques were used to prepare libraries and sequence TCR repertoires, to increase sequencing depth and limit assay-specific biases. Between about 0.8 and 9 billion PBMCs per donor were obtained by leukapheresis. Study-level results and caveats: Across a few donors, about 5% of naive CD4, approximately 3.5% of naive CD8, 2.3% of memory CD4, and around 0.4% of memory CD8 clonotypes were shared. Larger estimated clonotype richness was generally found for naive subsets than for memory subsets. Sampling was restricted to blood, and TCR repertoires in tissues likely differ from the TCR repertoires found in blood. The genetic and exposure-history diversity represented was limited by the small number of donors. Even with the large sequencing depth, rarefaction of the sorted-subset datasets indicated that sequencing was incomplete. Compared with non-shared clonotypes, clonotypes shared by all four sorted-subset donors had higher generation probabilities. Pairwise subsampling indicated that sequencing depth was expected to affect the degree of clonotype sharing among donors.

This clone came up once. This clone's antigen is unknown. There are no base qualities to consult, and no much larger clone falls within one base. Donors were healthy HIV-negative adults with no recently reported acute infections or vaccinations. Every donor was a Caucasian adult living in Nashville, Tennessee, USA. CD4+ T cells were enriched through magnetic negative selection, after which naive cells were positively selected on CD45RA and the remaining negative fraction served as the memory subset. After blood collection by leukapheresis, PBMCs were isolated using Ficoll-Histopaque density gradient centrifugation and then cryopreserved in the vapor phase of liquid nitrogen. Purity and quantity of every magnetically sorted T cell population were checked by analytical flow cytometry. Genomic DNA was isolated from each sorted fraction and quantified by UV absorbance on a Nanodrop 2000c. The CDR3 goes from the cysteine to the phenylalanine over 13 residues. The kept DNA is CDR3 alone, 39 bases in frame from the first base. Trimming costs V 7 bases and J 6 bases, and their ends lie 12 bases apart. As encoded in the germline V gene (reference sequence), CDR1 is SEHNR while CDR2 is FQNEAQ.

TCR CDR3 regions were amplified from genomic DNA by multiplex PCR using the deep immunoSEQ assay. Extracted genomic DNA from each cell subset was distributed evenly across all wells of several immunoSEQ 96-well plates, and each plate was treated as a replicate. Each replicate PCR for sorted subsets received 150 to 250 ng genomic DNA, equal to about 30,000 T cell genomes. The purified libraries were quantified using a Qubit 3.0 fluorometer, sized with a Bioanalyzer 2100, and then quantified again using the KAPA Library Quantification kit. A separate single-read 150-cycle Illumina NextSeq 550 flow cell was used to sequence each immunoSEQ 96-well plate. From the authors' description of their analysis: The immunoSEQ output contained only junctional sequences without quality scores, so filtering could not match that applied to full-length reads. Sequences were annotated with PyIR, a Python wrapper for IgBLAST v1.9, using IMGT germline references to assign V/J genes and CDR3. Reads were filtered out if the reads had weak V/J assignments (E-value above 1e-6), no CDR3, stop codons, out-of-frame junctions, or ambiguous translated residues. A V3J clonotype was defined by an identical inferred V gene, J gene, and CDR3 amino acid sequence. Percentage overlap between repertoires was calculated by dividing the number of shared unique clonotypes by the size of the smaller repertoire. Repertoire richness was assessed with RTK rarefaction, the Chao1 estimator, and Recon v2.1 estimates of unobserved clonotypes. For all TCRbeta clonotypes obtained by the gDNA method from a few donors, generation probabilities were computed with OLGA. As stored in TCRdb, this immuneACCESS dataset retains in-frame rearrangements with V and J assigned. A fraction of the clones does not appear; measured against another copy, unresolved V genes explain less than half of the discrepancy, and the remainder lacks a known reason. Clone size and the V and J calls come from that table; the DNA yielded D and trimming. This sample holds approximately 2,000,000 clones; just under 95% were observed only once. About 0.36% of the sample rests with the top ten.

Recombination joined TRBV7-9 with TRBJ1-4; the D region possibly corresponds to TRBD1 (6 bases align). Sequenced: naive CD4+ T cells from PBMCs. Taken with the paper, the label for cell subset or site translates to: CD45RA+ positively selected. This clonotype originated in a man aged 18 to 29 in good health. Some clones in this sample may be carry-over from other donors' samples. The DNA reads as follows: TGTGCCAGCAACAGGGCAGAATATGAAAAACTGTTTTTT. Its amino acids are CASNRAEYEKLFF.